The present T cell receptor beta chain was sequenced within a study of OX40 agonist ivuxolimab in advanced cancers. Background for the entire study: Ivuxolimab was a fully human IgG2 agonistic monoclonal antibody targeting the costimulatory receptor OX40 (CD134). In the dose-escalation cohort, 82.7% of patients were male, and the mean age was 60 years with a range of roughly 20 to 85. Of the roughly 52 patients in dose escalation, some 19 had hepatocellular carcinoma, about 15 had melanoma, 9 had renal cell carcinoma and 9 had head and neck cancer. Partial responses occurred in three dose-escalation patients, of whom one had hepatocellular carcinoma and two had cutaneous melanoma. Intravenous ivuxolimab was administered to patients every 2 weeks at six dose levels: 0.01, 0.1, 0.3, 1.5, 3 and 10 mg/kg. The paper covers the monotherapy dose-escalation part of the phase I ivuxolimab trial, which included N of about 51 patients. Prior anti-PD-1, anti-PD-L1 or anti-CTLA-4 therapy was permitted, and about two fifths of dose-escalation patients had received checkpoint inhibitors. Peripheral TCRbeta sequencing aimed to test whether ivuxolimab altered TCR sequence diversity and caused clonal T-cell expansion.

As regards this clone: Its cognate antigen has yet to be identified. No quality values exist for individual bases; no much larger clone is one base distant.

What the authors observed across the whole study: The antigen specificity of the clonally expanded peripheral T cells was not determined. Clonal expansion of both CD4+ and CD8+ blood T cells was observed from baseline to week 6 at doses 0.1 to 3.0 mg/kg. On average, CD8+ T cells showed more expanded clones than CD4+ T cells after ivuxolimab. In the 0.1-3.0 mg/kg groups, partial responders were among the patients with the lowest normalized peripheral clonal expansion, particularly in CD8+ T cells. Low levels of normalized T-cell clonal expansion were also seen in some nonresponding patients.

Patients with autoimmune disease history or receiving systemic immunosuppression were excluded from the trial. Peripheral blood for TCR sequencing was collected from all dose cohorts at baseline, on cycle 4 day 1, and on cycle 7 day 1. Samples were obtained from an open-label, multicenter, first-in-human phase I dose-escalation trial of ivuxolimab. The trial enrolled adults with locally advanced or metastatic head and neck squamous cell, hepatocellular, melanoma or renal cell carcinoma. Before TCR sequencing, CD4+ T cells and CD8+ T cells were sorted from peripheral blood as separate populations. For sequencing of the TCRbeta CDR3 region, genomic DNA was extracted from the sorted cells. TCRbeta CDR3 regions were sequenced using the immunoSEQ Assay. Not all clones reach the TCRdb copy of this immuneACCESS table, which keeps in-frame sequences only. Checked studies attribute under half of the gap to unresolved V genes and leave the rest unexplained. This sample gives tens of thousands of clones in total; less than 95% of them show up just once. 10% to 15% of the sample is in the top ten clones.

The material was CD4+ or CD8+ T cells sorted from blood, obtained in a trial of the OX40 agonist ivuxolimab. This sequence originates from an adult with an advanced solid tumor such as melanoma, head and neck, liver or kidney cancer.

In nucleotide form, the sequence is TGTGCCAGTAGTACCGGGACAGGGGTCCCGTCGAACTTGTACCAAGAGACCCAGTACTTC. Translated, this gives CASSTGTGVPSNLYQETQYF. The chain is assembled from TRBV19 and TRBJ2-5, and 10 bases in between align with TRBD1. The CDR3 contains 20 residues, cysteine and phenylalanine counted. Only the CDR3 portion is preserved as DNA: 60 bases, with reading frame beginning at the first base. Ends trimmed: V by 4 bases, J by 0 bases; bases unmatched to a gene: 17. CDR1 and CDR2 are drawn from the germline V gene (reference sequence): LNHDA, SQIVND. The full variable domain, completed from the reference TRBV19 and TRBJ2-5 proteins outside the CDR3, reads DGGITQSPKYLFRKEGQNVTLSCEQNLNHDAMYWYRQDPGQGLRLIYYSQIVNDFQKGDIAEGYSVSREKKESFPLTVTSAQKNPTAFYLCASSTGTGVPSNLYQETQYFGPGTRLLVL.